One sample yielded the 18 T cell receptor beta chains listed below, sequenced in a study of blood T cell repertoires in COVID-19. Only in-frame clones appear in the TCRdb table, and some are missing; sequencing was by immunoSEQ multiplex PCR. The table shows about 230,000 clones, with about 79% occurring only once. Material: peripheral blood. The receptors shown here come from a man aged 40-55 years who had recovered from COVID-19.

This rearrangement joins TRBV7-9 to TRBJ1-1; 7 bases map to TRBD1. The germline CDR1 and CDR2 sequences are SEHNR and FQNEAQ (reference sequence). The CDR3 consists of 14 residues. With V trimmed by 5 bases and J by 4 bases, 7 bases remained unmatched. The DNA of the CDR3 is TGTGCCAGCAGCCCTCGACAGGGTGGCACTGAAGCTTTCTTT. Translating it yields CASSPRQGGTEAFF.

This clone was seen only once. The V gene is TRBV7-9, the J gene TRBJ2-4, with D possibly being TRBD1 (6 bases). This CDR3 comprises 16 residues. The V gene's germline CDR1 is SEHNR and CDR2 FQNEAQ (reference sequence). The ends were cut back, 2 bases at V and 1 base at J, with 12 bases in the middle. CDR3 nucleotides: TGTGCCAGCAGCTTACTGGGGGCAAAGGCCAAAAACATTCAGTACTTC. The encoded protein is CASSLLGAKAKNIQYF.

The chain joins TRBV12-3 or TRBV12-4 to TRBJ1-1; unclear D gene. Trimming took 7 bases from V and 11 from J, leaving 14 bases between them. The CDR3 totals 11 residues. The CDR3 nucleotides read TGTGCCAGCAAATCCCCGGGAGACGCTTTCTTT. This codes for CASKSPGDAFF.

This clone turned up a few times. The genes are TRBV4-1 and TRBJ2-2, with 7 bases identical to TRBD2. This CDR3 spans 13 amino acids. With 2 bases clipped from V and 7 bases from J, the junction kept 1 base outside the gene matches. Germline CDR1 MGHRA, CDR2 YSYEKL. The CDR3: CASSQREGGELFF. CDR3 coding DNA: TGCGCCAGCAGCCAAAGGGAGGGCGGGGAGCTGTTTTTT.

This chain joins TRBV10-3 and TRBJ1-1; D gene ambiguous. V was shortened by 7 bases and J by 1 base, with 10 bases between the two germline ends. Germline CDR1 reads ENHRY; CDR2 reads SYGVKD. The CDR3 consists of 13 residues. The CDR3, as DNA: TGTGCCATCAAAGGAGGCGGGAACACTGAAGCTTTCTTT. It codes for CAIKGGGNTEAFF.

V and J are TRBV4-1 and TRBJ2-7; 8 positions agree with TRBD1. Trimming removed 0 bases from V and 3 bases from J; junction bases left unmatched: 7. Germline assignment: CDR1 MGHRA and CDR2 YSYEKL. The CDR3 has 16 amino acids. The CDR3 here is CASSQDWPGGSYEQYF. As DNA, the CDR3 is TGCGCCAGCAGCCAAGATTGGCCAGGGGGCAGCTACGAGCAGTACTTC.

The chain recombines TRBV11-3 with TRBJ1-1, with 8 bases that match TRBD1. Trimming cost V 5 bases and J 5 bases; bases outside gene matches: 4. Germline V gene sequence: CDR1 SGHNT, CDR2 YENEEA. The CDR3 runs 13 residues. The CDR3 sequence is CASSPGQGTEAFF. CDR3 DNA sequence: TGTGCCAGCAGCCCTGGACAGGGTACTGAAGCTTTCTTT.

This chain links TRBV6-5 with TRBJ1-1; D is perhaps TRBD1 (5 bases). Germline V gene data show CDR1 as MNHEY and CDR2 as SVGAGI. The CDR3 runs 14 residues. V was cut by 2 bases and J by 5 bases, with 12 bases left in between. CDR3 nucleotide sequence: TGTGCCAGCAGTTACAGGGGCTTGGGGACTGAAGCTTTCTTT. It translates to CASSYRGLGTEAFF.

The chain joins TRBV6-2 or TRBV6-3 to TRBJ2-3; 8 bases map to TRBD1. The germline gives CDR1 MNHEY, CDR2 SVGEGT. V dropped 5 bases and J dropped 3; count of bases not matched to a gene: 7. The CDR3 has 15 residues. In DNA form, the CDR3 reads TGTGCCAGCAGTCCCCATGACAGGGGAACAGATACGCAGTATTTT. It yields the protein CASSPHDRGTDTQYF.

CDR3 bases: TGTGCCACCATCCGGGACAGGGACGACAATGAGCAGTTCTTC. It is translated as CATIRDRDDNEQFF. The V call is TRBV15, the J call TRBJ2-1; 9 bases fit TRBD1. This CDR3 has 14 residues. V trimming: 7 bases; J trimming: 5 bases; junction bases outside the gene matches: 6. The germline V gene has CDR1 LNHNV and CDR2 YYDKDF (reference sequence).

CDR3: CASSLATSGSTTQYF. The DNA of the CDR3 is TGTGCCAGCAGCCTCGCGACTAGCGGGAGTACGACCCAGTACTTC. V is TRBV5-4 and J is TRBJ2-5, with 12 positions matching TRBD2. CDR1 and CDR2 from the germline V gene are SGHNT and YYREEE (reference sequence). The CDR3 sequence is 15 residues long. The V and J ends lost 4 bases and 7 bases, in that order; junction bases with no gene match: 8.

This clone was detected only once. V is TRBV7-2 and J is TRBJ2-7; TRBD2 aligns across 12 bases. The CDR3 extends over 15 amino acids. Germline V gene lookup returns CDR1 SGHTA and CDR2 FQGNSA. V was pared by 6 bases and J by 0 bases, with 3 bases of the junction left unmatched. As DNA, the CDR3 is TGTGCCAGCAGTAGACTAGCGGGGGCCTCCTACGAGCAGTACTTC. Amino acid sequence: CASSRLAGASYEQYF. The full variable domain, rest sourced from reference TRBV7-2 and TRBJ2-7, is GAGVSQSPSNKVTEKGKDVELRCDPISGHTALYWYRQSLGQGLEFLIYFQGNSAPDKSGLPSDRFSAERTGGSVSTLTIQRTQQEDSAVYLCASSRLAGASYEQYFGPGTRLTVT.

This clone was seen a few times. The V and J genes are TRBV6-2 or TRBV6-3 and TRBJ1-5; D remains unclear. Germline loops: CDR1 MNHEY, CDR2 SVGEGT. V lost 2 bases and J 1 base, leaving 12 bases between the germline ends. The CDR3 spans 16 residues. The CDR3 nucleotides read TGTGCCAGCAGTTACGCACTCCATAGCAGCAATCAGCCCCAGCATTTT. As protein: CASSYALHSSNQPQHF.

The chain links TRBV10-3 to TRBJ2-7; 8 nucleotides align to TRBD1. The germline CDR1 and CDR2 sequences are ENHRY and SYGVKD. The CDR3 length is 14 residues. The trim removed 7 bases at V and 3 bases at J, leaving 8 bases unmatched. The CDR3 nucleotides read TGTGCCATCACCCAGGACAGGGACAACTACGAGCAGTACTTC. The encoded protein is CAITQDRDNYEQYF.

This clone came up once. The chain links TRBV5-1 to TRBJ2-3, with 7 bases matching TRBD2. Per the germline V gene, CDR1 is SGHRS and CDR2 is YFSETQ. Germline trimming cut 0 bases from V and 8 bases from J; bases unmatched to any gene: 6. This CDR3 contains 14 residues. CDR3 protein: CASSLGLAEGTQYF. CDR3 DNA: TGCGCCAGCAGCTTGGGACTAGCAGAAGGTACGCAGTATTTT.

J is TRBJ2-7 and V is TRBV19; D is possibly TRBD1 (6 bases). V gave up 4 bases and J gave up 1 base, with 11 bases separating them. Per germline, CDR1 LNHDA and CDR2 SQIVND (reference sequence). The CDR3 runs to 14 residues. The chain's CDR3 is CASSTGAPSYEQYF. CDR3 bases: TGTGCCAGTAGTACAGGGGCTCCTTCCTACGAGCAGTACTTC.

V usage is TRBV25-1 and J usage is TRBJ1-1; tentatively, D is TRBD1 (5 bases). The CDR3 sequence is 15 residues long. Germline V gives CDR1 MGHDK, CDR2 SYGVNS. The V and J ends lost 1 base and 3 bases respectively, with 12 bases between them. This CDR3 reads CASSEFLGGYTEAFF. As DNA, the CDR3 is TGTGCCAGCAGTGAATTTCTGGGGGGATACACTGAAGCTTTCTTT.

The CDR3 nucleotides are TGTGCCAGCAGCTTCTTGGGACTAGCGGGGGGTACCGGGGAGCTGTTTTTT. Protein sequence: CASSFLGLAGGTGELFF. The rearrangement uses TRBV13 and TRBJ2-2; 15 bases match TRBD2. J lost 5 bases, V lost 3 bases, and 4 bases had no gene match. Germline V gene data show CDR1 as PRHDT and CDR2 as FYEKMQ (reference sequence). The CDR3 contains 17 residues.